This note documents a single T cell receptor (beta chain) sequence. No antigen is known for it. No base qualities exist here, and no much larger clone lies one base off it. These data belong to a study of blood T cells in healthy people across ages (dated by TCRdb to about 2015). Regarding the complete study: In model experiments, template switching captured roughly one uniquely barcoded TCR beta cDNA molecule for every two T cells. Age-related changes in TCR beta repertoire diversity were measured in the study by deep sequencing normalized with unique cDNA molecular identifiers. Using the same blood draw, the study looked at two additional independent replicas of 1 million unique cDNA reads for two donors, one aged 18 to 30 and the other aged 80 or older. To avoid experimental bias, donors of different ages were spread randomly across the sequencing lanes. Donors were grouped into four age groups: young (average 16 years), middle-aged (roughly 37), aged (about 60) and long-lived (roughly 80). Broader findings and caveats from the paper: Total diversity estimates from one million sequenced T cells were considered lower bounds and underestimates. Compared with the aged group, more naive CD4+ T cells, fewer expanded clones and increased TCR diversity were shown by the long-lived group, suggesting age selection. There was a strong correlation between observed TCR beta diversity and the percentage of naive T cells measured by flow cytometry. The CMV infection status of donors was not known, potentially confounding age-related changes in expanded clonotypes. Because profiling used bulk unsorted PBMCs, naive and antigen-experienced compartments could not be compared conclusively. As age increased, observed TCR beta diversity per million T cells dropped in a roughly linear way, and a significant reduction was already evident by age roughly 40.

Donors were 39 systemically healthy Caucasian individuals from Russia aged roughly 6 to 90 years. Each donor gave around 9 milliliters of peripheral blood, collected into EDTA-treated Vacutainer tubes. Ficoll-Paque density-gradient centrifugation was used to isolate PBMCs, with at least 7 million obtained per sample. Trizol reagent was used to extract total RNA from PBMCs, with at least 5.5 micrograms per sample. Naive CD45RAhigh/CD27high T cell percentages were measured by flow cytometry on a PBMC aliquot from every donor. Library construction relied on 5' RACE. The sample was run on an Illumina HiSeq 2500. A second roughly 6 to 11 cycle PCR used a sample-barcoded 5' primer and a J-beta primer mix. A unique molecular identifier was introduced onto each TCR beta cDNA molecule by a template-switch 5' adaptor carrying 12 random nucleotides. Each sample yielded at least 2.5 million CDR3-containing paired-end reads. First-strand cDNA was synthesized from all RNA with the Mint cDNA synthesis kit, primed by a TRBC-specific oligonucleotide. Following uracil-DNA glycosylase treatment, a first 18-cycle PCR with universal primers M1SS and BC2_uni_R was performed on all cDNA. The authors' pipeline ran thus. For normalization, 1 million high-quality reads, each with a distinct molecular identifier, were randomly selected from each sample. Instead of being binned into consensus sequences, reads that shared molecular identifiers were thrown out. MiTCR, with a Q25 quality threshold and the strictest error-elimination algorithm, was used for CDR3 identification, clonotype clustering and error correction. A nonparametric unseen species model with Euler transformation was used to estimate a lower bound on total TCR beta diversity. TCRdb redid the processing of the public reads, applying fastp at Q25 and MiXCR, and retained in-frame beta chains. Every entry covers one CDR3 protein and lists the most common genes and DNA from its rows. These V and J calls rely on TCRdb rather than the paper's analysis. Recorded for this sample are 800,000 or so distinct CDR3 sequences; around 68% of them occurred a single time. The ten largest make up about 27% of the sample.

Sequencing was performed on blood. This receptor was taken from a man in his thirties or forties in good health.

The CDR3 reads CASALQGLNTEAFF. Here is the DNA: TGTGCTAGTGCCCTACAGGGGCTGAACACTGAAGCTTTCTTT. Recombination linked TRBV12-5 to TRBJ1-1, and 7 junctional nucleotides match TRBD1. V trim: 7 bases; J trim: 0 bases; unmatched bases: 5. CDR1 LGHNT and CDR2 FRNRAP are derived from the germline V gene. The CDR3 contains 14 residues, cysteine and phenylalanine counted. CDR3 DNA is the only sequence kept; it has 42 bases, read in frame from the first base.